The present T cell receptor (beta chain) was sequenced within a study of post-analysis software for immune sequencing data. Study at large: Disease trajectories encompassed relapsing-remitting, secondary progressive and progressive-relapsing multiple sclerosis. Broader study findings: Strong co-clustering by F measure was evident for samples that had been prepared in the same batch. Controls significantly exceeded multiple sclerosis patients in normalized Chao1 diversity. Higher frequency in patients than in controls was seen for about five TRBV segments, with TRBV5-6, TRBV5-1 and TRBV20-1 among them.

About this clonotype itself: Its antigen is currently unknown.

Researchers reported that TCR beta cDNA libraries carried unique molecular identifiers. From 1 to 10 million T cells, roughly 530,000 cDNA molecules were obtained. One entry per CDR3 protein results from TCRdb running MiXCR on the PCR reads. This sample has about 620,000 distinct CDR3 sequences; roughly two fifths occur once, and the top ten carry approximately 1.7%. Germline loops: CDR1 MNHEY, CDR2 SMNVEV (reference sequence). The CDR3 is 15 residues long. V dropped 2 bases and J dropped 2 bases, with 10 bases sitting between them. V usage is TRBV27 and J usage is TRBJ2-4; D remains ambiguous. The TCR sequence derives from a girl between 10 and 17 years old with multiple sclerosis. Source material: blood. This CDR3 is CASSLDLWTKNIQYF. CDR3 sequence (DNA): TGTGCCAGCAGTTTAGACCTATGGACCAAAAACATTCAGTACTTC.